This T cell receptor beta chain is drawn from a study of T cells in Graves' hyperthyroidism and ophthalmopathy (dated by TCRdb to between 2018 and 2021). Regarding the study in general: Peripheral blood samples were taken at the time of initial diagnosis, prior to any treatment. To identify TCR V-J signatures that set the groups apart, the researchers used a discovery cohort of more than 95 patients, made up of 40 to 45 with Graves' ophthalmopathy and some 55 with stable Graves' hyperthyroidism. Whether ophthalmopathy could be predicted prospectively was tested in an independent validation cohort made up of roughly 20 hyperthyroidism patients plus 17 patients who later progressed to ophthalmopathy. The roughly 99 discovery patients were divided at random into training and test sets in a 7:3 ratio. Thyroid tissue and blood T-cell repertoires from six Graves' hyperthyroidism patients were also compared in the study. Following sampling, methimazole starting at 30 mg daily was given to hyperthyroidism patients, and high-dose intravenous methylprednisolone was given to ophthalmopathy patients. The paper describes TCR Vbeta CDR3 sequencing of fewer than 150 peripheral blood samples, made up of some 42 ophthalmopathy patients, approximately 73 hyperthyroidism patients and 17 progressor patients.

The TCR beta CDR3 regions were amplified from RNA transcripts. A first-round RT-PCR of the TCR CDR3 used the HTBI primer set with the Qiagen OneStep RT-PCR kit. Libraries were constructed in a second round of multiplex PCR, after which size selection and purification were performed. Libraries were sequenced paired-end with 100 bp reads on an Illumina HiSeq2000. Per the source publication's procedure: SOAPnuke was used to process the raw data, removing reads that contained adapters or uncalled bases, had a mean Phred below 15, or lacked an exact match to the constant primer or identifier. High-quality paired reads were merged using COPE v1.2.5, and each unique nucleotide sequence was defined as a clonotype. MiTCR v1.1 was used to align clonotypes to the IMGT TRBV, TRBD and TRBJ reference segments. Analysis was restricted to V-J combinations with a frequency above 0.0001, which covered just over 98% of repertoires. A TCS score was defined as the ratio between F50 (clonal expansion) and ExV (chaos), using BLOSUM62-based TCRdist between CDR3 peptides within each V-J. Welch's t-statistics and random forest reduced 500 to 550 V-J features to 10 to 15, which were used in a naive Bayes classifier (R e1071). TCRdb redid the processing of the public reads, applying fastp at Q25 and MiXCR, and retained in-frame beta chains. Rows with a matching CDR3 protein are joined into one entry that keeps the most common DNA and genes. TCRdb assigned the V and J calls; the authors' analysis was not used. In this sample the table shows nearly 600,000 distinct CDR3 sequences, approximately 15% of which occur a single time. In total, the top ten clones hold around 7% of the sample.

The paper's findings and limits, for the study overall: A 13 V-J signature model separated ophthalmopathy from stable hyperthyroidism, with roughly 88% sensitivity and about 81% specificity in cross-validation and 80%/75% in testing. Sample size was not statistically predetermined, and blinding of investigators to group allocation was not performed. In validation, the model predicted progression to ophthalmopathy with approximately 70% sensitivity and approximately 74% specificity, a median of approximately 6.7 months before onset. Most expanded thyroid clonotypes (frequency above 0.001) were also detected in blood, a finding suggesting that blood repertoires may reflect thyroid immune responses.

This clonotype was picked up many times. Which antigen it targets is not known. The record has no base qualities; no much larger clone is one base away. Moderately to severely active disease, a Clinical Activity Score of at least 3, a NOSPECS grade of at least 4, and a duration under 3 months were present in ophthalmopathy patients. Exclusion was applied to patients with uncontrolled infections, other autoimmune diseases, pregnancy or lactation. Clinical symptoms, serum thyroxine and TRAb, thyroid ultrasound, and orbital computed tomography formed the basis for the diagnoses. Ficoll-Paque density gradient centrifugation was used to isolate PBMCs from 9.5 to 10 ml of fresh peripheral blood. Trizol reagent was used to extract total RNA, and RNA quality was then checked on an Agilent 2100 Bioanalyzer. The CDR3 goes from the cysteine to the phenylalanine over 15 residues. The DNA shown is the 45-base CDR3, in frame from base 1. From a lookup of the germline V gene, CDR1 and CDR2 are SGHRS and YFSETQ. The germline ends are 15 bases apart after V is trimmed by 1 base and J by 6 bases.

Source material: blood. This receptor chain uses TRBV5-1 and TRBJ2-3, with a tentative D gene TRBD2 over 5 matching bases. The receptor was isolated from a woman aged 18-29 years with Graves' ophthalmopathy. For the CDR3, the sequence is CASSLNSGVGDTQYF. DNA sequence: TGCGCCAGCAGCTTGAACAGCGGCGTAGGGGATACGCAGTATTTT.